This T cell receptor beta chain originates from a study of response to subunit inactivated influenza vaccine. The study, taken as a whole, reports: The authors offered the suggestion that each seasonal influenza vaccination recruits few new T cells.

TCRdb reprocessed the RT-PCR reads with MiXCR, giving one entry per CDR3 protein. This table holds under 850,000 distinct CDR3 sequences, about 18% found once. The CDR3 consists of 15 residues. V was cut by 3 bases and J by 3 bases, with 12 bases left in between. Per the germline V gene, CDR1 is KGHSH and CDR2 is LQKENI. This clonotype is a singleton in its sample. Its target is not known. The sample here was PBMCs from blood, taken 5 days after vaccination. The receptor's source is a man aged 50-60 years who received an inactivated influenza vaccine. The chain carries TRBV18 and TRBJ2-1; D tentatively reads TRBD1 or TRBD2 (5 bases each). The DNA for the CDR3 is TGTGCCAGCTCACCGAGACGGGACGGCTACAATGAGCAGTTCTTC. Translated: CASSPRRDGYNEQFF.